This record looks at one T cell receptor beta chain sequence and its context. The CDR3 extends over 15 amino acids. V was pared by 0 bases and J by 6 bases, with 4 bases of the junction left unmatched. From germline, CDR1 is GTSNPN and CDR2 SVGIG (reference sequence). Sequencing was performed with immunoSEQ multiplex PCR; in TCRdb, only in-frame clones are kept and a portion is missing. The sample contains about 160,000 clones, 91% of which appear only once. This specimen belongs to a study of T cell responses to AZD1222 COVID-19 vaccine. The V gene is TRBV30, the J gene TRBJ1-5; 11 bases fit TRBD1. The sequence derives from an adult in good health. The material sequenced was peripheral blood, taken on day 0 of AZD1222 vaccination. CDR3 in DNA: TGTGCCTGGAGTGTACCTGGGACAGGGGGTCAGCCCCAGCATTTT. Protein: CAWSVPGTGGQPQHF.